These 18 T cell receptor beta chains were all obtained from the same sample, sequenced in a study of T cells after yellow fever vaccination. TCRdb reanalysed the 5' RACE reads using MiXCR and keeps one entry per CDR3 protein. This table has 200,000 to 250,000 distinct CDR3 sequences, 6.5% to 8.5% appearing once. The source material was CD4+ T cells sorted from PBMCs, sampled 15 days after the yellow fever booster vaccination. These receptors were taken from a man aged 25-45 years who received the YFV17D yellow fever vaccine.

This clonotype came up many times. This chain joins TRBV28 and TRBJ2-2; TRBD2 might be the D (6 bases). Per the germline V gene, CDR1 is MDHEN and CDR2 is SYDVKM. V lost 2 bases to trimming and J lost 4 bases, with 11 bases between them. This CDR3 comprises 15 residues. CDR3 nucleotide sequence: TGTGCCAGCAGTTTAGGAGGGTTGGCCACCGGGGAGCTGTTTTTT. Residues: CASSLGGLATGELFF.

This clonotype occurred a few times. The chain uses TRBV27 and TRBJ1-4, with D perhaps TRBD1 (5 bases). The CDR3 spans 17 residues. V was pared by 11 bases and J by 8 bases, with 30 bases between. The germline CDR1 and CDR2 sequences are MNHEY and SMNVEV (reference sequence). DNA for the CDR3: TGTGCCGCCGGTTCTCCTCGGGGGGGGACGGTAGACGAAAAACTGTTTTTT. It encodes CAAGSPRGGTVDEKLFF.

This clonotype has more than one count but fewer than ten. V is TRBV6-2 or TRBV6-3 and J is TRBJ2-5; D possibly corresponds to TRBD2 (5 bases). Trimming removed 7 bases at V and 2 bases at J, with 11 bases between. Germline CDR1 reads MNHEY; CDR2 reads SVGEGT. The CDR3 length is 13 residues. The CDR3 is CASTPPGQETQYF. The CDR3 DNA sequence: TGTGCCAGCACCCCCCCGGGACAAGAGACCCAGTACTTC.

In its sample, this clonotype was seen a few times. The chain joins TRBV12-3 or TRBV12-4 to TRBJ2-7, with D hard to call. The CDR3 totals 11 residues. With 4 bases removed from V and 5 bases from J, the gap between germline ends came to 6 bases. For the CDR3, the DNA is TGTGCCAGCAGTTCATTCGACGAGCAGTACTTC. Translating gives CASSSFDEQYF.

The chain carries TRBV28 and TRBJ1-4; 7 bases fit TRBD1. V shed 5 bases and J 4 bases; nucleotides not matched to a gene: 7. Germline CDR1 and CDR2: MDHEN and SYDVKM. This CDR3 region has 15 residues. In DNA form, the CDR3 reads TGTGCCAGCAGTCACCACAGGGGCGTTAATGAAAAACTGTTTTTT. Translating gives CASSHHRGVNEKLFF.

The rearrangement uses TRBV29-1 and TRBJ2-1; the D gene is possibly TRBD2 (5 bases). The V end was cut by 4 bases, the J end by 0 bases, with 7 bases between. This CDR3 has 13 amino acids. CDR1 SQVTM and CDR2 ANQGSEA come from the germline V gene. CDR3 DNA: TGCAGCGTTGCGGGGAACTCCTACAATGAGCAGTTCTTC. Translating gives CSVAGNSYNEQFF.

A few counts support this clonotype. This chain links TRBV6-5 with TRBJ2-5, with a tentative D call TRBD1 (5 bases). The CDR3 runs to 15 residues. CDR1 and CDR2 (germline): MNHEY, SVGAGI. Trimming cost V 0 bases and J 4 bases, with 12 bases left between them. CDR3 residues: CASSYSPGPLETQYF. The CDR3 coding sequence is TGTGCCAGCAGTTACTCGCCAGGGCCCTTAGAGACCCAGTACTTC.

This clonotype was seen just once. The junction and the germline gene differ at one end; a read error may be behind it. The V and J genes are TRBV12-3 or TRBV12-4 and TRBJ2-7; D is unclear. This CDR3 spans 11 amino acids. The CDR3 region has the DNA TGTGCCAGCAGTTTAAGGAGCGAGCAGCACTTC. Its protein product is CASSLRSEQHF.

This chain connects TRBV7-2 to TRBJ2-1; D ambiguous. This CDR3 has 14 residues. Germline CDR1 is SGHTA and CDR2 is FQGNSA. V lost 7 bases to trimming and J lost 1 base, with 11 bases between them. CDR3 bases: TGTGCCAGCACCCTCTTGCCGTCCTACAATGAGCAGTTCTTC. Translated, it gives CASTLLPSYNEQFF.

This clonotype was recorded a few times. CDR3 in DNA: TGCGCCAGCAGTGGACTAGCGGGAGGGGAGACCCAGTACTTC. It codes for CASSGLAGGETQYF. This rearrangement joins TRBV4-3 to TRBJ2-5; 15 nucleotides line up with TRBD2. CDR1 and CDR2 from the germline V gene are LGHNA and YSLEER. The CDR3 covers 14 residues. The trim removed 6 bases at V and 5 bases at J, leaving 1 base unmatched.

This clonotype was counted between two and nine times. This chain uses TRBV10-1 with TRBJ2-5, with 10 bases matching TRBD1. This CDR3 has 15 residues. V shed 8 bases, J shed 4 bases, and the junction held 10 bases outside the gene matches. The germline V gene encodes CDR1 WNHNN and CDR2 SYGVQD (reference sequence). The CDR3 reads CASSRDRGVRETQYF. The CDR3, as DNA: TGCGCCAGCTCCCGGGACAGGGGAGTTCGAGAGACCCAGTACTTC.

This clonotype was seen ten or more times. The gene calls are TRBV15 and TRBJ2-3, with no clear D. Germline CDR1 reads LNHNV; CDR2 reads YYDKDF (reference sequence). This CDR3 comprises 13 residues. Trimming removed 6 bases from V and 6 bases from J, with 13 bases in between. CDR3 DNA: TGTGCCACCAGTCCCCCAGGCAGGGATACGCAGTATTTT. This codes for CATSPPGRDTQYF.

Only a few counts were recorded for this clonotype. The chain links TRBV5-8 to TRBJ2-1; a weak D match, TRBD2 (6 bases). Looked up from germline, CDR1 is SGHTS and CDR2 is YDEGEE. The CDR3 consists of 16 residues. The V gene lost 4 bases and the J gene lost 1 base, with 15 bases spanning the gap. Here the CDR3 DNA reads TGTGCCAGCAGCAGTATCGCAGCGGGTTCCTACAATGAGCAGTTCTTC. It specifies CASSSIAAGSYNEQFF.

The V gene is TRBV12-3 or TRBV12-4, the J gene TRBJ1-5, with D perhaps matching TRBD1 (5 bases). Trimming took 2 bases from V and 9 from J, leaving 14 bases between them. The CDR3 is made up of 14 amino acids. The DNA for the CDR3 is TGTGCCAGCAGTTTAAAGGCAGGGTTATGGCCCCAGCATTTT. It encodes CASSLKAGLWPQHF.

The chain recombines TRBV7-9 with TRBJ2-5; D is unclear. The CDR3 totals 16 residues. Trimming shortened V by 1 base and J by 4 bases, and 16 bases separated the two germline ends. In germline, CDR1 is SEHNR, CDR2 FQNEAQ (reference sequence). The CDR3: CASSLDGGGRLETQYF. CDR3 nucleotide sequence: TGTGCCAGCAGCTTAGATGGCGGCGGCCGCCTAGAGACCCAGTACTTC.

This clonotype appeared many times. The CDR3 region has the DNA TGTGCCAGCAGCTTTAACTGGGGACAGGGGAAGGATGAGCAGTTCTTC. Its translation: CASSFNWGQGKDEQFF. The J gene is TRBJ2-1, the V gene TRBV7-9; the match to TRBD1 covers 10 bases. J was trimmed by 8 bases and V by 3 bases; bases with no gene match: 10. Germline V gives CDR1 SEHNR, CDR2 FQNEAQ (reference sequence). This CDR3 is built from 16 residues.

V is TRBV5-1 and J is TRBJ2-3; no clear D gene. The CDR3 is 12 amino acids. Deletions cut 1 base from V and 5 bases from J, with 5 bases between. Per germline, CDR1 SGHRS and CDR2 YFSETQ. CDR3: CASSLYRDTQYF. The CDR3 nucleotides read TGCGCCAGCAGCTTGTATCGAGATACGCAGTATTTT.

The genes are TRBV7-2 and TRBJ1-5; TRBD1 matches at 7 bases. CDR3 length equals 15 residues. The V gene's germline CDR1 is SGHTA and CDR2 FQGNSA. The V gene end was trimmed by 5 bases and the J gene end by 2 bases; junction bases not matched to a gene: 6. The CDR3 reads CASSAGGSGNQPQHF. Here the CDR3 DNA reads TGTGCCAGCAGCGCAGGGGGTTCTGGCAATCAGCCCCAGCATTTT.